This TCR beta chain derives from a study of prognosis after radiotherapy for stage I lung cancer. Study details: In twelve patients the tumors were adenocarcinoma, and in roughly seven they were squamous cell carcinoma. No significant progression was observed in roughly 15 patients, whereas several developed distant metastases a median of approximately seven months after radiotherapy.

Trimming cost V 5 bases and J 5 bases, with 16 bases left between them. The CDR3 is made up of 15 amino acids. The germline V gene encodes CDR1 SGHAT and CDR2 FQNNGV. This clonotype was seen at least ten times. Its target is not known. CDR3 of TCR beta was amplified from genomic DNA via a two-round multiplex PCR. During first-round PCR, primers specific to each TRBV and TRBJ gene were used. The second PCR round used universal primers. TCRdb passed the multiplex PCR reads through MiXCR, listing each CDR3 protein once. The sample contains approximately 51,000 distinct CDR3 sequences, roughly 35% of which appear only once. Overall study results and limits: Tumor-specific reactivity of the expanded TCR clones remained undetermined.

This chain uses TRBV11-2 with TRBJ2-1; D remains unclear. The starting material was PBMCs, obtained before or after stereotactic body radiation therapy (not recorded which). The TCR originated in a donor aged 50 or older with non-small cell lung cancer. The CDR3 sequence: CASSRGRWYDNEQFF. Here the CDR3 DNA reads TGTGCCAGCAGCCGTGGCAGGTGGTACGACAATGAGCAGTTCTTC. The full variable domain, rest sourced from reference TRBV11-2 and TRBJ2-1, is EAGVAQSPRYKIIEKRQSVAFWCNPISGHATLYWYQQILGQGPKLLIQFQNNGVVDDSQLPKDRFSAERLKGVDSTLKIQPAKLEDSAVYLCASSRGRWYDNEQFFGPGTRLTVL.